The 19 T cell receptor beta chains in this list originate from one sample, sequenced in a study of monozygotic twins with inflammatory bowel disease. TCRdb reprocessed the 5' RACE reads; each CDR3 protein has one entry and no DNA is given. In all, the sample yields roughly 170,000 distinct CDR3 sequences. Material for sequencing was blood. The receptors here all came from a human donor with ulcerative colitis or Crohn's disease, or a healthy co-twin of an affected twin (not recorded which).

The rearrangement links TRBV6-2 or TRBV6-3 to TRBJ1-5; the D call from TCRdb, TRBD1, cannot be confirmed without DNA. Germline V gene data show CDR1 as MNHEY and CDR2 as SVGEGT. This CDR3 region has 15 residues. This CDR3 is CASSPGQGPRQPQHF.

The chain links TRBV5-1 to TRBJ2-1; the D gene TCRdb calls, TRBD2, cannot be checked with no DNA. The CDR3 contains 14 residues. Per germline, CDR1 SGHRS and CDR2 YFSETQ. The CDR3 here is CASSLGASGGAEFF.

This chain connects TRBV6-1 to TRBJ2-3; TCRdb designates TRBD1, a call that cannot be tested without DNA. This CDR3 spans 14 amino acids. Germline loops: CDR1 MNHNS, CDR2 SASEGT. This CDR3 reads CASNLRDPTDTQYF.

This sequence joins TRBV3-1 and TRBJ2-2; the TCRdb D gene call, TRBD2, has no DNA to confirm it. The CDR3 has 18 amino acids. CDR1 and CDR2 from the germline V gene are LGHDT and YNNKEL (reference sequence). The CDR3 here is CASSPAKAGRFPPGELFF. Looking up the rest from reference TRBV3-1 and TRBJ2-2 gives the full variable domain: DTAVSQTPKYLVTQMGNDKSIKCEQNLGHDTMYWYKQDSKKFLKIMFSYNNKELIINETVPNRFSPKSPDKAHLNLHINSLELGDSAVYFCASSPAKAGRFPPGELFFGEGSRLTVL.

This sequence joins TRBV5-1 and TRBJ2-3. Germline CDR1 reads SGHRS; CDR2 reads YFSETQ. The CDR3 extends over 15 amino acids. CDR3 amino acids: CASSLEVVSTDTQYF.

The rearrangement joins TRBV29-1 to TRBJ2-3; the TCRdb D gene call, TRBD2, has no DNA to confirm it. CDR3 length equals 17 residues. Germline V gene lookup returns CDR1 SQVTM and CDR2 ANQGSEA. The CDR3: CSVEEAWDHPLTDTQYF.

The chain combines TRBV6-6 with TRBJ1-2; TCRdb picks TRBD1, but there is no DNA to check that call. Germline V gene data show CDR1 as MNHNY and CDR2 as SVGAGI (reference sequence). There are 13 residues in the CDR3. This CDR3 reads CASSYSTGGGGTF.

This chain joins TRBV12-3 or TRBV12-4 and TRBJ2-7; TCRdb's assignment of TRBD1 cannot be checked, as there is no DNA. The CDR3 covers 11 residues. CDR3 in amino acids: CASSSLAEQYF.

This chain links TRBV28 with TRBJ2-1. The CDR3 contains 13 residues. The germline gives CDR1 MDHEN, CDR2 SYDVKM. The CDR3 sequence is CASTSSPYNEQFF. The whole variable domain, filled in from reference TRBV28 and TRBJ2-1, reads DVKVTQSSRYLVKRTGEKVFLECVQDMDHENMFWYRQDPGLGLRLIYFSYDVKMKEKGDIPEGYSVSREKKERFSLILESASTNQTSMYLCASTSSPYNEQFFGPGTRLTVL.

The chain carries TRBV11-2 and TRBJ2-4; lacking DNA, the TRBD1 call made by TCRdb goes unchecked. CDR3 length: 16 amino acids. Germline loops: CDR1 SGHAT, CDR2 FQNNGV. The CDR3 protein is CASSFMTHPAGNIQYF.

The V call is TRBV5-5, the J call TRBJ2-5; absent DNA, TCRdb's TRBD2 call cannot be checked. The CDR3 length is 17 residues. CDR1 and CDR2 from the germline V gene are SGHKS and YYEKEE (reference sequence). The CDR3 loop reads CASSLPSTSGRLETQYF.

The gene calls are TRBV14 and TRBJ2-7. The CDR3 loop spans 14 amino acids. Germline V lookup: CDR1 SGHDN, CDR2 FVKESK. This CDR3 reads CASSHHRSSYEQYF.

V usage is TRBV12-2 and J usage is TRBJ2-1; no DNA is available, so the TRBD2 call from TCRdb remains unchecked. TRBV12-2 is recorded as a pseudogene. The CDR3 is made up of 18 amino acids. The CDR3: CASRLADGTSGGYNEQFF.

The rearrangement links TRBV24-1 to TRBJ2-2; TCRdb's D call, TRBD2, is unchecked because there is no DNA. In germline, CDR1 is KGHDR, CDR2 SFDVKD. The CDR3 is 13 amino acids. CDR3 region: CATSEGDAGELFF.

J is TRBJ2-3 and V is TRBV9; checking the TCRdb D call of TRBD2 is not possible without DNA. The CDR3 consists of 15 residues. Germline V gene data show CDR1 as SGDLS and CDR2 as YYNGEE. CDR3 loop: CASSGRGGLADTQYF. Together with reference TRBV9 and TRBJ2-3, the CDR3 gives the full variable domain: DSGVTQTPKHLITATGQRVTLRCSPRSGDLSVYWYQQSLDQGLQFLIQYYNGEERAKGNILERFSAQQFPDLHSELNLSSLELGDSALYFCASSGRGGLADTQYFGPGTRLTVL.

The CDR3 loop reads CSAGEGPEAFF. The chain employs TRBV20-1 and TRBJ1-1. This CDR3 has 11 residues. From germline, CDR1 is DFQATT and CDR2 SNEGSKA (reference sequence).

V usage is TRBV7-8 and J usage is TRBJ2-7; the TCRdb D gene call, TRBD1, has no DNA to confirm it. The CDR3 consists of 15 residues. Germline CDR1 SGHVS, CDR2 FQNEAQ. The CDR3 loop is CASTPIARDTREQYF. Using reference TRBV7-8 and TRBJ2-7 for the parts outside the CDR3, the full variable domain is GAGVSQSPRYKVAKRGQDVALRCDPISGHVSLFWYQQALGQGPEFLTYFQNEAQLDKSGLPSDRFFAERPEGSVSTLKIQRTQQEDSAVYLCASTPIARDTREQYFGPGTRLTVT.

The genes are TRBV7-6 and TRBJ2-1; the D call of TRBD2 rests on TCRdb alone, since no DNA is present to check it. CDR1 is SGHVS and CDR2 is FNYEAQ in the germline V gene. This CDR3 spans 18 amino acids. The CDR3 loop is CASRKGGSLAGGGNEQFF.

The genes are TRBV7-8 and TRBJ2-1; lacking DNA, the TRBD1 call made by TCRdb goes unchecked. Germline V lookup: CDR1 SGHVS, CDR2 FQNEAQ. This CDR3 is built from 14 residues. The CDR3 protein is CASTPWWADNEQFF.